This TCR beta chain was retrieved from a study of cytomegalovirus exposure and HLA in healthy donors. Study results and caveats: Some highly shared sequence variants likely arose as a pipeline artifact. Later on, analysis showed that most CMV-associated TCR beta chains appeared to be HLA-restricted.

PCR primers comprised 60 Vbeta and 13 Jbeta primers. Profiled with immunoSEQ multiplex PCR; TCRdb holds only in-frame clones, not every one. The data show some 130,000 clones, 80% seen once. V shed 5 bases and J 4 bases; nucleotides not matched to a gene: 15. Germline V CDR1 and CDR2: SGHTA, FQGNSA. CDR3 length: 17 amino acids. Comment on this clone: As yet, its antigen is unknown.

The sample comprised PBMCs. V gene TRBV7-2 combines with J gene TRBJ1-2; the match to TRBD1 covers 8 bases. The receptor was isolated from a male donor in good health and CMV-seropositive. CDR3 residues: CASSPRALDRASYGYTF. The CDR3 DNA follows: TGTGCCAGCAGCCCCAGGGCCCTGGACAGGGCGAGCTATGGCTACACCTTC.